Listed below are T cell receptor beta chains from one sample, sequenced in a study of cytomegalovirus exposure and HLA in healthy donors. TCRdb keeps only in-frame clones here, not all; method: immunoSEQ multiplex PCR. The sample includes under 150,000 clones, roughly 78% of them seen just once. Sequenced sample: PBMCs. The receptor set was obtained from a woman in her forties in good health and CMV-seronegative. The CDR3 runs from the conserved cysteine through the conserved F or W. A D gene is named only where the DNA matches it firmly.

v_call	j_call	d_call	cdr3_aa	cdr3_nt
TRBV6-5	TRBJ2-1	.	CASSYGGRYNEQFF	TGTGCCAGCAGTTACGGGGGCCGGTACAATGAGCAGTTCTTC
TRBV19	TRBJ1-2	TRBD1	CASKPRAQGASNYGYPF	TGTGCCAGTAAGCCAAGGGCTCAGGGGGCCTCTAACTATGGCTACCCCTTC
TRBV15	TRBJ1-4	.	CATSRPTGPTTNEKLFF	TGTGCCACCAGCAGACCTACAGGGCCCACAACTAATGAAAAACTGTTTTTT
TRBV2	TRBJ2-4	.	CASSAGLAKNIQYF	TGTGCCAGCAGTGCAGGGTTAGCCAAAAACATTCAGTACTTC
TRBV28	TRBJ2-7	TRBD1	CASSSGTGPYEQYF	TGTGCCAGCAGTTCCGGGACAGGTCCCTACGAGCAGTACTTC
TRBV28	TRBJ2-1	TRBD2	CASSLAASGRARGQFF	TGTGCCAGCAGTTTAGCGGCTAGCGGGAGGGCCCGGGGGCAGTTCTTC
TRBV4-3	TRBJ1-5	TRBD1	CASSQGTGYNQPQHF	TGCGCCAGCAGCCAAGGGACAGGGTACAATCAGCCCCAGCATTTT
TRBV9	TRBJ2-7	TRBD2	CASSDGSAGDYEQYF	TGTGCCAGCAGCGATGGTTCGGCGGGAGATTACGAGCAGTACTTC
TRBV11-2	TRBJ2-1	TRBD2	CASSLTASGIDEQFF	TGTGCCAGCAGCTTAACGGCTAGCGGGATAGATGAGCAGTTCTTC
TRBV4-1	TRBJ1-2	.	CASSPTNSPGQNYGYTF	TGCGCCAGCAGCCCTACAAATTCCCCAGGACAGAACTATGGCTACACCTTC
TRBV7-2	TRBJ1-4	TRBD1	CASRRDRGSGTNEKLFF	TGTGCCAGCAGACGAGACAGGGGTTCCGGAACTAATGAAAAACTGTTTTTT
TRBV27	TRBJ2-7	.	CASTSHWGSGPYEQYF	TGTGCCAGCACCTCCCATTGGGGTAGCGGCCCCTACGAGCAGTACTTC
TRBV5-1	TRBJ1-2	.	CASSLGSGGGYGYTF	TGCGCCAGCAGCTTGGGCTCCGGGGGGGGCTATGGCTACACCTTC
TRBV27	TRBJ2-7	TRBD2	CASSPSGTVNYEQYF	TGTGCCAGCAGTCCTAGCGGGACAGTAAATTACGAGCAGTACTTC
TRBV9	TRBJ1-2	TRBD1	CASSVTGEANYGYTF	TGTGCCAGCAGCGTAACAGGGGAAGCTAACTATGGCTACACCTTC
TRBV2	TRBJ1-4	.	CASSRGPANEKLFF	TGTGCCAGCAGCAGGGGACCGGCTAATGAAAAACTGTTTTTT
TRBV4-3	TRBJ2-4	TRBD1	CASSQLSGTGRNIQYF	TGCGCCAGCAGCCAACTTTCCGGGACAGGCCGAAACATTCAGTACTTC
TRBV7-2	TRBJ2-3	TRBD2	CASSLRASGRGADTQYF	TGTGCCAGCAGCTTAAGGGCGAGCGGGAGGGGGGCAGATACGCAGTATTTT
TRBV7-2	TRBJ1-5	TRBD1	CASSLDTGGHQPQHF	TGTGCCAGCAGCTTAGACACAGGGGGCCATCAGCCCCAGCATTTT
TRBV27	TRBJ2-1	.	CASSFGLGKGRDEQFF	TGTGCCAGCAGTTTTGGTCTCGGGAAAGGGCGGGATGAGCAGTTCTTC
TRBV2	TRBJ1-6	.	CASRLAANSPLHF	TGTGCCAGCCGACTAGCTGCGAATTCACCCCTCCACTTT
TRBV6-1	TRBJ2-5	.	CASSEGQVQETQYF	TGTGCCAGCAGTGAAGGTCAGGTGCAGGAGACCCAGTACTTC
TRBV7-9	TRBJ1-1	TRBD1	CASSIPGTGNVLKAFF	TGTGCCAGCAGCATCCCGGGGACAGGGAATGTCTTGAAAGCTTTCTTT
TRBV19	TRBJ1-4	.	CASSILTGGTNEKLFF	TGTGCCAGTAGTATATTGACTGGCGGGACTAATGAAAAACTGTTTTTT
TRBV2	TRBJ1-2	.	CASKFMTGATGYTF	TGTGCCAGTAAATTTATGACAGGTGCGACTGGCTACACCTTC
TRBV5-1	TRBJ2-3	TRBD2	CASSLPGLAGVDTQYF	TGCGCCAGCAGCTTGCCGGGACTAGCGGGAGTTGATACGCAGTATTTT
TRBV18	TRBJ2-3	TRBD1	CASSPRQGPRTDTQYF	TGTGCCAGCTCACCTAGACAGGGCCCCCGCACAGATACGCAGTATTTT
TRBV27	TRBJ2-1	TRBD2	CASSLYGTSEIDEQFF	TGTGCCAGCAGTTTATATGGGACTAGCGAGATCGATGAGCAGTTCTTC
TRBV4-3	TRBJ2-7	TRBD2	CASSQVAGAPYEQYF	TGCGCCAGCAGCCAAGTAGCGGGGGCCCCCTACGAGCAGTACTTC